This TCR beta chain was obtained from a study of shared clonotypes between healthy human individuals. The data were produced by immunoSEQ multiplex PCR, yet TCRdb's version contains in-frame clones alone and is incomplete. The data contain more than 1,200,000 clones, roughly 98.5% of them singletons. This CDR3 has 15 residues. Per germline, CDR1 MNHNY and CDR2 SVGAGI (reference sequence). Between the trimmed V and J ends, which lost 8 bases and 10 bases, there was a span of 24 bases. The rearrangement joins TRBV6-6 to TRBJ2-1; TRBD2 might be the D (9 bases). Source material: naive CD4+ T cells sorted from blood. Subset described: CD45RA+ positively selected. The clonotype originates from a young man in good health. The CDR3 nucleotides are TGTGCCAGCTTGACAGGGGCGATAGCGGGAGCCGAGCAGTTCTTC. It encodes CASLTGAIAGAEQFF.